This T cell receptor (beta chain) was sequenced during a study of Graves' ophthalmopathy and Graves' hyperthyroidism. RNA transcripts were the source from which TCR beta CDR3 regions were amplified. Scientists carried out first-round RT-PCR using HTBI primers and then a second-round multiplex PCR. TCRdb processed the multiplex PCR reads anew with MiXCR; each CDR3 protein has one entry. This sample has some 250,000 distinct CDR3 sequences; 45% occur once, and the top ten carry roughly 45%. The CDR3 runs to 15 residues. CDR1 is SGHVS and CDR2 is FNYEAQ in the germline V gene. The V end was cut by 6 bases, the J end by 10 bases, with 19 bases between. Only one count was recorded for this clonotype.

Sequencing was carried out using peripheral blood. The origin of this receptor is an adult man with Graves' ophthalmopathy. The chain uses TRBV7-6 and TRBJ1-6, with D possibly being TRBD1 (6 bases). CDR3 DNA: TGTGCCAGCAGACCAGGCAGGGGAGGAGGGTCACCCCTCCACTTT. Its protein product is CASRPGRGGGSPLHF.